The T cell receptor (beta chain) under discussion was sequenced for a study of tumor-infiltrating lymphocytes in oesophageal squamous cell carcinoma. The table lists this clonotype with many counts. This CDR3 is built from 14 residues. Germline CDR1 SGHVS, CDR2 FQNEAQ. Using its own MiXCR run on the PCR reads, TCRdb lists one record per CDR3 protein. Here the sample spans roughly 20,000 distinct CDR3 sequences, around two fifths being singletons. The specimen was esophageal tumor tissue. The receptor was isolated from a male donor with esophageal squamous cell carcinoma. This chain uses TRBV7-8 with TRBJ2-7; the D gene is possibly TRBD2 (5 bases). Judging by the DNA end, TRBJ2-5 fits better; the J call may be wrong. The CDR3 loop is CASSPEAGPETQYF. The CDR3 nucleotides are TGTGCCAGCAGCCCGGAGGCCGGGCCTGAGACCCAGTACTTC.